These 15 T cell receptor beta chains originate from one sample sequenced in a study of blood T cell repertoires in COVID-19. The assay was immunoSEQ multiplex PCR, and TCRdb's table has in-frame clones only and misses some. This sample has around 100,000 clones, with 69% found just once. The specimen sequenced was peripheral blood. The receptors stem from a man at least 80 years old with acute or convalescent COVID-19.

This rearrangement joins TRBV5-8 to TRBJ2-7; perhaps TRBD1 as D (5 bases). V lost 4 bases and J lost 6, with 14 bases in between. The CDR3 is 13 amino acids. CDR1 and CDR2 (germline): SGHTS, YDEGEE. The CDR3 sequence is CASSRGLWGEQYF. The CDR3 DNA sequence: TGTGCCAGCAGCAGGGGCCTCTGGGGCGAGCAGTACTTC.

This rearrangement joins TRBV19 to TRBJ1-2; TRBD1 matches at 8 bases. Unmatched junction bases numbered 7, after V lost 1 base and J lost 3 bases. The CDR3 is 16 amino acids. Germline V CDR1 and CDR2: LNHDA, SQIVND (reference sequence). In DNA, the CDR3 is TGTGCCAGTAGTATAGGCCGCCAGGGGGCATACTATGGCTACACCTTC. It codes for CASSIGRQGAYYGYTF.

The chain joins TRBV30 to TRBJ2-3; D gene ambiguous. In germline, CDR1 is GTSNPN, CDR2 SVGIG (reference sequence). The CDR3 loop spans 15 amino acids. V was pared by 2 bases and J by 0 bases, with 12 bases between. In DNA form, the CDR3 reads TGTGCCTGGAGTTTAGGCGGAACTAGCACAGATACGCAGTATTTT. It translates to CAWSLGGTSTDTQYF.

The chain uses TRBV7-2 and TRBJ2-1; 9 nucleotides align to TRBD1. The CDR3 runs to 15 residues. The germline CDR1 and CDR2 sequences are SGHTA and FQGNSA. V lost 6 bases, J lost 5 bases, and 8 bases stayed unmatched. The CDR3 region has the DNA TGTGCCAGCAGACCCCCGGGACAGGGTAACAATGAGCAGTTCTTC. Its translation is CASRPPGQGNNEQFF.

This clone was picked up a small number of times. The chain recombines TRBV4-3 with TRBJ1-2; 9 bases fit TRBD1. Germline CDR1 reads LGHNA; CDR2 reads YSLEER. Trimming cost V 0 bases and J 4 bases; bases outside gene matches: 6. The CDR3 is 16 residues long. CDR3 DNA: TGCGCCAGCAGCCAAGATTCACAGGGGGCCCGCTATGGCTACACCTTC. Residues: CASSQDSQGARYGYTF.

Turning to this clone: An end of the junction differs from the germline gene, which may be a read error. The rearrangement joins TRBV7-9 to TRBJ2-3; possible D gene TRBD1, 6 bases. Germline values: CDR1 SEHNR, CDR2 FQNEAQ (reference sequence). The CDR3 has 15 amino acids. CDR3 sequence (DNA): TGTGCTAGCAGCTCCCGGGACACCGCCACAGATACGCAGTATTTT. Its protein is CASSSRDTATDTQYF. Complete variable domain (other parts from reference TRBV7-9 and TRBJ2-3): DTGVSQNPRHKITKRGQNVTFRCDPISEHNRLYWYRQTLGQGPEFLTYFQNEAQLEKSRLLSDRFSAERPKGSFSTLEIQRTEQGDSAMYLCASSSRDTATDTQYFGPGTRLTVL.

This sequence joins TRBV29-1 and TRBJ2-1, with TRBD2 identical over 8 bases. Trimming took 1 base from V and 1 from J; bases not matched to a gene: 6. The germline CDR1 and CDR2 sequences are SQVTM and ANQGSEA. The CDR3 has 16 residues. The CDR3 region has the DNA TGCAGCGTTGAAGTGCGGACTAGCTCATCCTACAATGAGCAGTTCTTC. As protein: CSVEVRTSSSYNEQFF.

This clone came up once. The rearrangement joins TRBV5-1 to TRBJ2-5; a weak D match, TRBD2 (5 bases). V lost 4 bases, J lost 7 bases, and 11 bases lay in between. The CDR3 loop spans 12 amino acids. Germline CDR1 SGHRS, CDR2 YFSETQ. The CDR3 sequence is CASSQDAGTQYF. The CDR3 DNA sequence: TGCGCCAGCAGCCAAGATGCGGGGACCCAGTACTTC.

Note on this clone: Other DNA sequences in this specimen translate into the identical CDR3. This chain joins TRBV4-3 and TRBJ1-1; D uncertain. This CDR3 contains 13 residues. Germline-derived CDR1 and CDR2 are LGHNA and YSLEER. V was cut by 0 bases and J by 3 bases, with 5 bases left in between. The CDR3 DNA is TGCGCCAGCAGCCAAGATAGAGACACTGAAGCTTTCTTT. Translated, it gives CASSQDRDTEAFF.

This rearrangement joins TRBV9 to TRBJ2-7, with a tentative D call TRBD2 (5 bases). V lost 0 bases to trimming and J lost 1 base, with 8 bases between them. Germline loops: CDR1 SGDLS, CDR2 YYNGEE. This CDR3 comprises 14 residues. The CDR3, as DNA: TGTGCCAGCAGCGTAGGAGGACTGTCCTACGAGCAGTACTTC. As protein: CASSVGGLSYEQYF.

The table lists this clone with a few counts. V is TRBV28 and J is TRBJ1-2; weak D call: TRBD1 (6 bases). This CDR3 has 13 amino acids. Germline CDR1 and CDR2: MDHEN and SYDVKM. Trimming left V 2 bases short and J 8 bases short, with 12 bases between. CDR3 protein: CASSLARGGGYTF. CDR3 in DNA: TGTGCCAGCAGTTTAGCCAGGGGCGGCGGCTACACCTTC.

The CDR3 bases are TGTGCCACGGGGGTACGGTCCCAAGAGACCCAGTACTTC. Its protein is CATGVRSQETQYF. This sequence joins TRBV7-8 and TRBJ2-5; TRBD2 is a possible D gene (6 bases). CDR1 is SGHVS, CDR2 FQNEAQ, per germline. V shed 10 bases and J shed 1 base, with 13 bases lying between them. This CDR3 is built from 13 residues.

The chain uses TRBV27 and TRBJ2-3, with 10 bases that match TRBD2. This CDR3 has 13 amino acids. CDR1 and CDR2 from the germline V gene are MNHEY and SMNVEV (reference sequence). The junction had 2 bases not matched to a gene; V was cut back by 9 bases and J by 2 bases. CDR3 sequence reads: CASSGRHTDTQYF. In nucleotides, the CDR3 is TGTGCCAGTAGCGGGAGGCACACAGATACGCAGTATTTT.

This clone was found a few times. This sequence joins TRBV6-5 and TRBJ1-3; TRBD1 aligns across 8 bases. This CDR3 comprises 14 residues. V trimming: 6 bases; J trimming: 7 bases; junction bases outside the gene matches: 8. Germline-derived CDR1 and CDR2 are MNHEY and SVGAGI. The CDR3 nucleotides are TGTGCCAGCAGCCGGGGACAGGTAGCCAACACCATATATTTT. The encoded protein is CASSRGQVANTIYF.

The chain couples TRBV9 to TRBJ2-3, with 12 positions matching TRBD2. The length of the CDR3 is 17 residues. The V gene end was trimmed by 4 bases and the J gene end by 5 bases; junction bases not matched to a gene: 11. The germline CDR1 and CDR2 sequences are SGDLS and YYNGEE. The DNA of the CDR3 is TGTGCCAGCAGCCTAACTAGCGGGAGGCCTGTGGGAGATACGCAGTATTTT. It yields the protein CASSLTSGRPVGDTQYF. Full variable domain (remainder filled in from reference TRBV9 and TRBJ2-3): DSGVTQTPKHLITATGQRVTLRCSPRSGDLSVYWYQQSLDQGLQFLIQYYNGEERAKGNILERFSAQQFPDLHSELNLSSLELGDSALYFCASSLTSGRPVGDTQYFGPGTRLTVL.